A selection of T cell receptor beta chains follows, all from one sample in a study of T cells in Graves' hyperthyroidism and ophthalmopathy. Via MiXCR, TCRdb re-called the multiplex PCR reads, giving one row per CDR3 protein. The sample consists of about 360,000 distinct CDR3 sequences, about 12% of them appearing once. Sequences were obtained from blood. The receptors shown here come from a woman between 18 and 29 years old with Graves' hyperthyroidism. Each CDR3 is given with its conserved first and last residue.

v_call: TRBV6-5
cdr3_aa: CASSYSGEGTEAFF

v_call: TRBV4-2
cdr3_aa: CASSQTTGTSGTDTQYF

v_call: TRBV12-3/TRBV12-4
cdr3_aa: CASSYFVYEQYF

v_call: TRBV7-9
cdr3_aa: CASSPPGATSGTFYEQYF

v_call: TRBV20-1
cdr3_aa: CSALYRVWETQYF

v_call: TRBV5-6
cdr3_aa: CASSSNIGYTF

v_call: TRBV5-1
cdr3_aa: CASSEGRRDEQYF

v_call: TRBV28
cdr3_aa: CASSFRYFRNTGELFF

v_call: TRBV6-1
cdr3_aa: CASSTGEGGYTF

v_call: TRBV4-1
cdr3_aa: CASSQSVLAAASTDTQYF

v_call: TRBV4-1
cdr3_aa: CASSQDRYSGSTDTQYF

v_call: TRBV29-1
cdr3_aa: CSVEEDSNSPLHF

v_call: TRBV6-1
cdr3_aa: CASSVQEGRTDTQYF

v_call: TRBV6-1
cdr3_aa: CASSSGTGTDTEAFF

v_call: TRBV18
cdr3_aa: CASSPPQVYEQYF

v_call: TRBV19
cdr3_aa: CASSATAGTEAFF

v_call: TRBV29-1
cdr3_aa: CSVSGAVPTADTQYF

v_call: TRBV15
cdr3_aa: CATSSRKGDTEAFF

v_call: TRBV2
cdr3_aa: CASRAAGTSFFGEQYF

v_call: TRBV7-2
cdr3_aa: CASSLGAGGSSNTDTQYF

v_call: TRBV14
cdr3_aa: CASSQGLAGAMETQYF

v_call: TRBV7-3
cdr3_aa: CASSLTPAASEAFF

v_call: TRBV18
cdr3_aa: CASSRTVLNTEAFF

v_call: TRBV5-1
cdr3_aa: CASTSGAATSYGYTF

v_call: TRBV5-1
cdr3_aa: CASSLGGGVEQYF

v_call: TRBV6-1
cdr3_aa: CASTKSGGQGGRTETDTQYF

v_call: TRBV7-9
cdr3_aa: CASSANNQPQHF

v_call: TRBV6-2/TRBV6-3
cdr3_aa: CASSYDVTRFTEAFF

v_call: TRBV11-2
cdr3_aa: CASSFPSGGVGNEQFF

v_call: TRBV5-5
cdr3_aa: CASSLLQGAATSYEQYF

v_call: TRBV19
cdr3_aa: CASRPRVGSYEQYF

v_call: TRBV7-2
cdr3_aa: CASSLGAMNTEAFF

v_call: TRBV27
cdr3_aa: CASSPYPSYNEQFF

v_call: TRBV28
cdr3_aa: CASTVIQGGVQPQHF

v_call: TRBV5-1
cdr3_aa: CASSLAGGGRLTGANVLTF

v_call: TRBV7-9
cdr3_aa: CASSLGAGEAFF

v_call: TRBV6-1
cdr3_aa: CASSVDQPQHF